This T cell receptor (beta chain) derives from a study of shared clonotypes between healthy human individuals. The table came from immunoSEQ multiplex PCR; TCRdb's copy has only in-frame clones and leaves some out. The sample has fewer than 600,000 clones, roughly three quarters seen once. Material for sequencing was PBMCs. The receptor was isolated from a woman between 40 and 55 years old in good health. Some clones in this sample may be carry-over from other donors' samples.

Here the CDR3 DNA reads TGCGCCAGCAACCAAGGACAGGGACGGGGTGAAGCTTTCTTT. Amino acid sequence: CASNQGQGRGEAFF. V usage is TRBV5-1 and J usage is TRBJ1-1; 8 positions agree with TRBD1. The germline CDR1 and CDR2 sequences are SGHRS and YFSETQ. The CDR3 spans 14 residues. V gave up 6 bases and J gave up 7 bases; unmatched junction bases: 11.